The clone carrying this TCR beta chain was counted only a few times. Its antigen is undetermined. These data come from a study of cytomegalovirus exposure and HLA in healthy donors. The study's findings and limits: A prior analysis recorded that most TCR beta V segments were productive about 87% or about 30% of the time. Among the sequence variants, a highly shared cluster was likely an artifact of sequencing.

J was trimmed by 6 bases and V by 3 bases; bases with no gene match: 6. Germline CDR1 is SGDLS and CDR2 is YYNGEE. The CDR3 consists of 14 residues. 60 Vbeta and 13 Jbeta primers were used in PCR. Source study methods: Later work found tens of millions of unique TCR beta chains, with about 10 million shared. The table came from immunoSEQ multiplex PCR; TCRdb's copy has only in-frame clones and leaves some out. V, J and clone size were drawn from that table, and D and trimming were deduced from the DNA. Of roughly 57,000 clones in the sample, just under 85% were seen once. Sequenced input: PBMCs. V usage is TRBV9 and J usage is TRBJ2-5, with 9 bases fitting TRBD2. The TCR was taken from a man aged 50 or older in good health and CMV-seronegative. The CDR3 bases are TGTGCCAGCAGCGGGAGGACTAGCGTGAAGACCCAGTACTTC. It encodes CASSGRTSVKTQYF.